Listed below are T cell receptor beta chains from one sample, sequenced in a study of blood T cell repertoires in COVID-19. Libraries were prepared by immunoSEQ multiplex PCR; TCRdb keeps only in-frame clonotypes and omits some of them. The repertoire has approximately 120,000 clones, around 76% of them found once; the top ten carry approximately 5.9%. Sequencing was carried out using peripheral blood. Receptors originate from a man older than 75 with COVID-19, enrolled during active disease. Both conserved end residues are part of each CDR3. Part of the rows lack a size; the others show once, few, many or a class for expanded clones.

CDR3 length,J gene,clone size,V gene,CDR3 protein
17,TRBJ2-5,.,TRBV15,CATSRGEWEGGWETQYF
14,TRBJ1-1,.,TRBV13,CASTKPSPGTEAFF
15,TRBJ2-3,.,TRBV27,CASKPTTNSADTQYF
14,TRBJ1-2,.,TRBV5-1,CASSLGTGRYGYTF
13,TRBJ1-5,.,TRBV2,CASSPGPLTPQHF
14,TRBJ2-7,.,TRBV18,CASSPETGPYEQYF
15,TRBJ1-2,.,TRBV3-1/TRBV3-2,CASSLGTGSSYGYTF
15,TRBJ1-1,.,TRBV15,CATSRVTGVVTEAFF
14,TRBJ2-2,.,TRBV18,CASSLGQNTGELFF
15,TRBJ2-7,.,TRBV5-4,CASSFAQGNSYEQYF
14,TRBJ2-7,.,TRBV28,CASTTSGISYEQYF
14,TRBJ1-6,few,TRBV7-3,CASSLAGLNSPLHF
13,TRBJ1-5,.,TRBV29-1,CSARQGSNQPQHF
16,TRBJ2-2,.,TRBV5-4,CASSLGGRAGTGELFF
17,TRBJ2-1,.,TRBV2,CASGGLAESKLYNEQFF
15,TRBJ1-2,.,TRBV6-2/TRBV6-3,CASSPSSGRGGGYTF
17,TRBJ2-5,.,TRBV7-6,CASSLQTGGAGQETQYF
13,TRBJ1-1,.,TRBV11-2,CASSRIVNTEAFF
17,TRBJ2-1,few,TRBV7-9,CASSLAELAGTYNEQFF
14,TRBJ2-3,.,TRBV7-7,CASSPRTSSDTQYF
16,TRBJ1-2,few,TRBV15,CATSRDPSGGLGGYTF
11,TRBJ2-1,.,TRBV5-1,CASSFINEQFF
14,TRBJ2-1,.,TRBV7-2,CASSLILGSDEQFF
19,TRBJ1-3,.,TRBV5-1,CASSLAQAGSVLSGNTIYF
17,TRBJ1-1,.,TRBV24-1,CATSDTGGPLGNTEAFF
14,TRBJ2-1,.,TRBV7-3,CASSLSGEVNEQFF
15,TRBJ2-7,few,TRBV28,CASSLLAGGTYEQYF
16,TRBJ2-1,.,TRBV24-1,CATSEPGLGNYNEQFF
13,TRBJ1-3,few,TRBV29-1,CSVEANSGNTIYF
11,TRBJ1-1,.,TRBV29-1,CSVDKNTEAFF
13,TRBJ1-2,.,TRBV10-1,CASSERTDGGYTF
13,TRBJ1-1,many,TRBV11-1,CASSFVGQLEAFF
14,TRBJ1-1,.,TRBV6-5,CASSYLAGNTEAFF
13,TRBJ2-7,.,TRBV29-1,CSVAAGGVMEQYF
14,TRBJ1-1,once,TRBV24-1,CATSDSRRATEAFF
14,TRBJ2-4,few,TRBV4-3,CASSQISVSNIQYF
15,TRBJ2-1,once,TRBV6-5,CASSYSREGRNEQFF
14,TRBJ2-7,few,TRBV18,CASSPASGRGEQYF
13,TRBJ1-5,.,TRBV28,CASSFPGGQPQHF
15,TRBJ2-3,.,TRBV29-1,CSVEDLGVSTDTQYF
16,TRBJ2-5,.,TRBV5-1,CASSTGTSGSQETQYF
16,TRBJ2-1,.,TRBV6-4,CASSDSIFREYNEQFF
16,TRBJ2-3,.,TRBV28,CASSSPRGGGRATQYF
14,TRBJ2-7,.,TRBV19,CASSSGQGSYEQYF
14,TRBJ2-2,.,TRBV9,CASSVQGLSGELFF
14,TRBJ2-1,many,TRBV5-1,CASRRAGEGNEQFF
14,TRBJ2-3,.,TRBV7-9,CASSLAGGSDTQYF
14,TRBJ2-5,.,TRBV5-1,CASSIGTGRETQYF
16,TRBJ2-2,few,TRBV4-2,CASSQSAGLGTGELFF
15,TRBJ2-5,few,TRBV5-1,CASSVSTGGPETQYF
12,TRBJ1-1,.,TRBV19,CASRPTGTEAFF
13,TRBJ1-4,.,TRBV29-1,CSGRLDSSEKLFF
16,TRBJ2-2,.,TRBV5-1,CASSMPGTGGTGELFF
16,TRBJ1-2,.,TRBV5-1,CASSQGQGSPNYGYTF
17,TRBJ2-7,.,TRBV18,CASSPGATGGFSYEQYF
15,TRBJ1-2,.,TRBV6-5,CASTPATVGVYGYTF